This T cell receptor (beta chain) was captured in a study of blood T cell repertoires in COVID-19. Study background: Both acute and convalescent COVID-19 samples were obtained from the United States, Italy and Spain. T cells, B-cell-depleted T cells, or PBMCs provided the cDNA or gDNA that served as material.

This CDR3 comprises 17 residues. Trimming cost V 0 bases and J 2 bases, with 18 bases left between them. CDR1 SGHDT and CDR2 YYEEEE come from the germline V gene. Per the original methods: Amplification of reference gene primers was used by the study to estimate nucleated cell counts. Here immunoSEQ multiplex PCR was the method, and the copy in TCRdb shows in-frame clones only, minus some. The D gene and trimming were derived from the DNA, and the V and J assignments and clone size from that table. The profile shows under 200,000 clones, 84% of them singletons. This TCR came from a man aged 35 to 55 who had recovered from COVID-19. The rearrangement uses TRBV5-6 and TRBJ2-7, with D possibly TRBD2 on 5 matching bases. The specimen was peripheral blood. The CDR3 protein is CASSLGLIDYPTYEQYF. CDR3 bases: TGTGCCAGCAGCTTGGGGCTAATTGACTACCCGACCTACGAGCAGTACTTC. Combining the CDR3 with reference TRBV5-6 and TRBJ2-7 gives the whole variable domain DAGVTQSPTHLIKTRGQQVTLRCSPKSGHDTVSWYQQALGQGPQFIFQYYEEEERQRGNFPDRFSGHQFPNYSSELNVNALLLGDSALYLCASSLGLIDYPTYEQYFGPGTRLTVT.